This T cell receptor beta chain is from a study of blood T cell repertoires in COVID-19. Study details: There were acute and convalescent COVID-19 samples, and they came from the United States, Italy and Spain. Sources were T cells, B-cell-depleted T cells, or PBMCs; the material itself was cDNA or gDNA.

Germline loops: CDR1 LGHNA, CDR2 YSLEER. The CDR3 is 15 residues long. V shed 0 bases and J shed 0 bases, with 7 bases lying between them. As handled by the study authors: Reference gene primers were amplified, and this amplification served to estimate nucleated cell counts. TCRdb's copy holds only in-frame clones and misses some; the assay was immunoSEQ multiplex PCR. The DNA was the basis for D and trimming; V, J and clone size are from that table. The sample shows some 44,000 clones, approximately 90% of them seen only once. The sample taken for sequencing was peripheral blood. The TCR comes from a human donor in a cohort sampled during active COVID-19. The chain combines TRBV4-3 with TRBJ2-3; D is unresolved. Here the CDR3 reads CASSQDSQSTDTQYF. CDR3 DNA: TGCGCCAGCAGCCAAGATAGCCAGAGCACAGATACGCAGTATTTT.